The clone carrying this TCR beta chain came up many times. The target antigen is unknown. 5'-RACE, quantitative and with molecular barcodes, yielded the TCR beta libraries. Via MiXCR, TCRdb re-called the 5' RACE reads, giving one row per CDR3 protein. The sample records 150,000 to 200,000 distinct CDR3 sequences, about an eighth being singletons. The sample originates from a study of CD8 T cells in ankylosing spondylitis. Study-wide findings and caveats: Reports say disease-linked clones showed up significantly more in matched ankylosing spondylitis synovial fluid. Several highly homologous variants made up a TCR beta motif, and this motif appeared characteristic of ankylosing spondylitis blood.

Deletions cut 1 base from V and 4 bases from J, with 15 bases between. The CDR3 runs 16 residues. From germline, CDR1 is SGHRS and CDR2 YFSETQ. This sequence joins TRBV5-1 and TRBJ1-5; D call uncertain. The sequence was collected from a female donor with ankylosing spondylitis or in good health (not recorded which). Sequencing was carried out using blood, either unsorted or a sorted T cell fraction (not recorded which). The DNA of the CDR3 is TGCGCCAGCAGCTTGACGCCGGGGTCGTCTAATCAGCCCCAGCATTTT. Translation gives CASSLTPGSSNQPQHF.